This TCR beta chain comes out of a study of T cells expressing NK-cell markers. Background on the study: Repertoires of TCR beta were obtained from T cells sorted as CD3+CD56+NKG2C+, CD3+CD56+NKG2C- and CD3+CD56-NKG2C+. Study-wide findings and caveats: More than 5 of the donors carried dominant NKG2C+ clonotypes that took up roughly 1.0-8% of their CD8+ T cells.

Comments on this clonotype: Its antigen is still unknown.

Libraries used 5'RACE template switching adding universal primer site and UMIs. One entry per CDR3 protein, without DNA, is what TCRdb gives after re-calling the 5' RACE reads. The sample has 500,000 to 700,000 distinct CDR3 sequences. The CDR3 is 16 amino acids. In germline, CDR1 is SGHRS, CDR2 YFSETQ. The sequence was obtained from a man between 18 and 29 years old in good health. Sequencing was done on a sample of blood T cells: a sorted CD56 or NKG2C T cell subset, CD4+ or CD8+ T cells, or bulk PBMC T cells (not recorded which). The chain couples TRBV5-1 to TRBJ1-4; there is no DNA to check the TCRdb D call of TRBD1. CDR3 region: CASSPERQGYNEKLFF.